This T cell receptor beta chain came from a study of T-cell reconstitution after alpha-beta-depleted transplantation in children. The table lists this clonotype with a few counts. The ends lost 6 bases at V and 0 bases at J; junction bases unmatched: 4. The CDR3 length is 15 residues. Germline CDR1 is MNHEY and CDR2 is SVGEGT. Using unique molecular identifiers, the investigators prepared the TCRbeta library. TCRdb passed the PCR reads through MiXCR, listing each CDR3 protein once. Seen here are around 600,000 distinct CDR3 sequences, roughly a tenth observed once, and the top ten hold less than 5%. This rearrangement joins TRBV6-2 or TRBV6-3 to TRBJ2-1; TRBD2 matches at 8 bases. This specimen was PBMCs from the stem cell graft donor, taken from the stem cell graft. The TCR was taken from a human donor who donated a stem cell graft to a child with acute myeloid leukemia. The CDR3 protein is CASRPTSASYNEQFF. CDR3 DNA sequence: TGTGCCAGCAGACCGACTAGCGCCTCCTACAATGAGCAGTTCTTC.